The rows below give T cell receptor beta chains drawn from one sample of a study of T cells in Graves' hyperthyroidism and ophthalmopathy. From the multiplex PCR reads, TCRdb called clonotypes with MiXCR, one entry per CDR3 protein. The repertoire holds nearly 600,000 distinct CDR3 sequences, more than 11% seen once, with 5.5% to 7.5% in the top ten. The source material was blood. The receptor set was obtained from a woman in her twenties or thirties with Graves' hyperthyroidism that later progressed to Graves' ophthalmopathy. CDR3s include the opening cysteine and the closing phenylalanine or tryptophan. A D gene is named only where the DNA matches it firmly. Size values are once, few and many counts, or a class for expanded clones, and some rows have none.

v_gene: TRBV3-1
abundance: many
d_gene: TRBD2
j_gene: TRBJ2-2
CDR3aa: CASSQGLAGANTGELFF
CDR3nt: TGTGCCAGCAGCCAAGGTCTAGCGGGGGCCAACACCGGGGAGCTGTTTTTT

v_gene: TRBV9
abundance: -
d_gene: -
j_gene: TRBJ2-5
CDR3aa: CASSKIGGAGDIQETQYF
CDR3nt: TGTGCCAGCAGCAAAATCGGAGGGGCAGGGGACATACAAGAGACCCAGTACTTC

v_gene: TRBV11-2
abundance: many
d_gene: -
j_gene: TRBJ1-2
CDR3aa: CASSVMDSGYTF
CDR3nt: TGTGCCAGCAGCGTAATGGACAGTGGCTACACCTTC

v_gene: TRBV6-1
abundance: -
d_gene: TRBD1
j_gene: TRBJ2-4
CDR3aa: CASTPQQGATKNIQYF
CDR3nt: TGTGCCAGCACACCTCAACAGGGGGCGACCAAAAACATTCAGTACTTC

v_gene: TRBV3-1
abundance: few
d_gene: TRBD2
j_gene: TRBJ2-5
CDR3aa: CASSQGLAGNEETQYF
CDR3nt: TGTGCCAGCAGCCAAGGCCTAGCGGGAAATGAAGAGACCCAGTACTTC

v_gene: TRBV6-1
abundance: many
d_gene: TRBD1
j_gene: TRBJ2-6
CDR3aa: CASTLTGAGANVLTF
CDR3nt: TGTGCCAGCACCTTGACAGGGGCAGGGGCCAACGTCCTGACTTTC

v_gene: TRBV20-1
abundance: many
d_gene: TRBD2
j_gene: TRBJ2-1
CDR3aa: CSAETSGRRVRANEQFF
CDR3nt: TGCAGTGCTGAGACTAGCGGCCGACGGGTGAGAGCCAATGAGCAGTTCTTC

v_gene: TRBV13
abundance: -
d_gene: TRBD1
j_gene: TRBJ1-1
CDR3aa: CASSRNSGGWTEAFF
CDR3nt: TGTGCCAGCAGCCGAAACTCAGGGGGCTGGACTGAAGCTTTCTTT

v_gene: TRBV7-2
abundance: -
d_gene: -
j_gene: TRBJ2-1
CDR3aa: CASGQTWGGEQFF
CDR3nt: TGTGCCAGCGGCCAAACATGGGGAGGTGAGCAGTTCTTC

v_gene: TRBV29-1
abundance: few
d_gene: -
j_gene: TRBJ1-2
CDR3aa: CSVQEGRARGVSNYGYTF
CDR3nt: TGCAGCGTACAAGAAGGCCGGGCCAGGGGAGTAAGTAACTATGGCTACACCTTC

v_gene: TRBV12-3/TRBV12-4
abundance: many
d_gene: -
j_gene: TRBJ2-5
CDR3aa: CASSPVEKTQYF
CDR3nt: TGTGCCAGCAGCCCGGTAGAGAAGACCCAGTACTTC

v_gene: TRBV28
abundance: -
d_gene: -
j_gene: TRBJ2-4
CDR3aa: CAGSSDSKNIQYF
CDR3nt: TGTGCCGGCAGTTCGGACAGTAAAAACATTCAGTACTTC

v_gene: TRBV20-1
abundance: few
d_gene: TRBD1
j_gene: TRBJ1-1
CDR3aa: CTQGMNTEAFF
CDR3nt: TGCACACAGGGGATGAACACTGAAGCTTTCTTT

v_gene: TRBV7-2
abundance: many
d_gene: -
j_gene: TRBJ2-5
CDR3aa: CASNLRNQETQYF
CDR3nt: TGTGCCAGCAACCTCAGGAACCAAGAGACCCAGTACTTC

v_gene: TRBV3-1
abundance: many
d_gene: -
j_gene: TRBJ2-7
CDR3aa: CASSPAHDHEQYF
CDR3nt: TGTGCCAGCAGCCCCGCTCACGATCACGAGCAGTACTTC

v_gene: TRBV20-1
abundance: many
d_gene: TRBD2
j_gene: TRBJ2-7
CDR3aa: CSASSSGSSYEQYF
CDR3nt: TGCAGTGCTAGCTCTAGCGGTAGCTCCTACGAGCAGTACTTC

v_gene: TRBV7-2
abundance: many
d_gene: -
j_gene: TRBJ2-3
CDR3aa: CASTWVGDTQYF
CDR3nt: TGTGCCAGCACATGGGTGGGAGATACGCAGTATTTT

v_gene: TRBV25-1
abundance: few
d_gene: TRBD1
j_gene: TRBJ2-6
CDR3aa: CASSEWGTGTSGANVLTF
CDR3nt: TGTGCCAGCAGTGAATGGGGGACAGGAACCTCTGGGGCCAACGTCCTGACTTTC

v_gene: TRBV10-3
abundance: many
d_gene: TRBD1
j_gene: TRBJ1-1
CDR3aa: CAISGAGGNTEAFF
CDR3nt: TGTGCCATCAGTGGGGCAGGGGGGAACACTGAAGCTTTCTTT

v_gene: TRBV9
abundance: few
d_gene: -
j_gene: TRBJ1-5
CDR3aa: CASSVGGDGPQHF
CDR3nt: TGTGCCAGCAGCGTAGGGGGGGACGGGCCCCAGCATTTT

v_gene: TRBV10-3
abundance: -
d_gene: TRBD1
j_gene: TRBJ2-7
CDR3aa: CAISESRTGNEQYF
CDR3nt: TGTGCCATCAGTGAGTCTCGGACAGGGAACGAGCAGTACTTC

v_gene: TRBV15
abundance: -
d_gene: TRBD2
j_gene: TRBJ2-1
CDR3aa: CATSNIAGDSSYNEQFF
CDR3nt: TGTGCCACCAGCAATATAGCGGGAGACAGCTCCTACAATGAGCAGTTCTTC

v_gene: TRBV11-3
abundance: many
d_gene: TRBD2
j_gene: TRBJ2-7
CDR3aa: CASSLSVFAGVSYEQYF
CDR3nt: TGTGCCAGCAGCTTATCCGTCTTTGCGGGAGTCAGCTACGAGCAGTACTTC

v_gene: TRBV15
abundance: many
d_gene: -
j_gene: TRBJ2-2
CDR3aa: CATSRDRGPTGELFF
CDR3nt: TGTGCCACCAGCAGAGATCGCGGGCCCACCGGGGAGCTGTTTTTT

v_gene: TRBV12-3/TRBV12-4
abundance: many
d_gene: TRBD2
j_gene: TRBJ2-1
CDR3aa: CASSPPGLARHNEQFF
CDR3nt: TGTGCCAGCAGTCCCCCCGGACTAGCGAGACACAATGAGCAGTTCTTC

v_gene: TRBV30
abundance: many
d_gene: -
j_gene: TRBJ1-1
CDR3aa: CAWRAGYTEAFF
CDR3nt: TGTGCCTGGAGGGCAGGGTACACTGAAGCTTTCTTT

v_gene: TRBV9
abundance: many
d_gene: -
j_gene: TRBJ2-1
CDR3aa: CASSLLDSYNEQFF
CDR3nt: TGTGCCAGCAGCCTCCTAGACTCCTACAATGAGCAGTTCTTC

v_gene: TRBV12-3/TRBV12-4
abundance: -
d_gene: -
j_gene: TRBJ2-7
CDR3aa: CASSWAGGGGEQYF
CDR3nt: TGTGCCAGCAGTTGGGCAGGGGGCGGGGGCGAGCAGTACTTC

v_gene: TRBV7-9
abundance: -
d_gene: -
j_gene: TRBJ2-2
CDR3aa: CASSLGRGVTGELFF
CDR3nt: TGTGCCAGCAGCTTGGGGCGAGGGGTCACCGGGGAGCTGTTTTTT

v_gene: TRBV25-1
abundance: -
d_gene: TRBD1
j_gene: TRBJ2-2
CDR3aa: CASSAYRGDTGELFF
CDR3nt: TGTGCCAGCAGTGCCTACAGGGGAGACACCGGGGAGCTGTTTTTT

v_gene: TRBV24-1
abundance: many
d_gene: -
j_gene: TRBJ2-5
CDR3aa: CATSDWTQETQYF
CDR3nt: TGTGCCACCAGTGATTGGACCCAGGAGACCCAGTACTTC

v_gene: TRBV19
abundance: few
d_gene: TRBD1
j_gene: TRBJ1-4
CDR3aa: CASSKPGQINEKLFF
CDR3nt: TGTGCCAGTAGTAAACCGGGACAGATTAATGAAAAACTGTTTTTT

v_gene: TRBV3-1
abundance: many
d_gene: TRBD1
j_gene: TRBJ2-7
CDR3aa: CASSPQGQDEQYF
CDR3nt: TGTGCCAGCAGCCCACAGGGGCAGGACGAGCAGTACTTC

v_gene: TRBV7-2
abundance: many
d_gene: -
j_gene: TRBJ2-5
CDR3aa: CASSLVIGETQYF
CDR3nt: TGTGCCAGCAGCTTAGTAATAGGAGAGACCCAGTACTTC

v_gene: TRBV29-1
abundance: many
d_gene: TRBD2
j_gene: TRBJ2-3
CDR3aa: CSVDLAGGTHTDTQYF
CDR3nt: TGCAGCGTTGACTTGGCGGGAGGAACACACACAGATACGCAGTATTTT

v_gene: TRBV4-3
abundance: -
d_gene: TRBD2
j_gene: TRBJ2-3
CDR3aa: CASSQFTSDVKQYF
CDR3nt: TGCGCCAGCAGCCAATTCACTAGCGATGTGAAGCAGTATTTT

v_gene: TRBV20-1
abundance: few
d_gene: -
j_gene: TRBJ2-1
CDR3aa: CSADLGATSYNEQFF
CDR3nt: TGCAGTGCCGACCTCGGAGCGACATCCTACAATGAGCAGTTCTTC

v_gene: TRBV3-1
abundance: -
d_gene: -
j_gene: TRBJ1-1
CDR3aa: CASSQERAGYYGVNTEAFF
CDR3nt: TGTGCCAGCAGCCAAGAAAGGGCCGGGTATTATGGGGTGAACACTGAAGCTTTCTTT

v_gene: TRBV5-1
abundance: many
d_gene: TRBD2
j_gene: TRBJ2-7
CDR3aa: CASSRSPSGSTSYEQYF
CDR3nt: TGCGCCAGCAGCCGCTCGCCTAGCGGGAGCACCTCCTACGAGCAGTACTTC

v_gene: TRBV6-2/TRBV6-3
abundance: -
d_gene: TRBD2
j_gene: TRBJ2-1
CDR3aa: CASNFWGLAGGDVRFF
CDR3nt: TGTGCCAGCAATTTTTGGGGACTAGCGGGAGGGGATGTTCGGTTCTTC

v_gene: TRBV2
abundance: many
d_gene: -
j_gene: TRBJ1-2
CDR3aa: CASRGDRFYGYTF
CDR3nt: TGTGCCAGCAGGGGTGACAGGTTCTATGGCTACACCTTC

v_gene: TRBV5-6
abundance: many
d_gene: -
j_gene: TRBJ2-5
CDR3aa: CASSSGATQYF
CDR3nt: TGTGCCAGCAGCTCAGGAGCGACCCAGTACTTC

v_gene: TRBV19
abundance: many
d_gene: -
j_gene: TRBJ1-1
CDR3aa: CATRTLGGEGTEAFF
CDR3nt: TGTGCCACCAGAACTCTCGGAGGGGAAGGCACTGAAGCTTTCTTT

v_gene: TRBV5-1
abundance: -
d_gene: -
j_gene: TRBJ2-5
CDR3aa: CASSLALETQYF
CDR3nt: TGCGCCAGCAGCTTGGCCCTGGAGACCCAGTACTTC

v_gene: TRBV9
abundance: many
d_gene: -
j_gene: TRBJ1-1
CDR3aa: CASSVPTVEAFF
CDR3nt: TGTGCCAGCAGCGTACCAACGGTTGAAGCTTTCTTT

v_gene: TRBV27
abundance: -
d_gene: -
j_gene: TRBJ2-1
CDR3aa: CASSTVYNEQFF
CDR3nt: TGTGCCAGCAGTACAGTCTACAATGAGCAGTTCTTC

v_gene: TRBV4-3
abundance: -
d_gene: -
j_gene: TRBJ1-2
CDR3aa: CASSQRDGAKAAYGYTF
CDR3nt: TGCGCCAGCAGCCAAAGAGATGGGGCCAAGGCAGCCTATGGCTACACCTTC

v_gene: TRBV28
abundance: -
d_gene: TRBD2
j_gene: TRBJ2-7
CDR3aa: CASSPDGGLAGDEQYF
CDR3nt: TGTGCCAGCAGTCCAGATGGGGGACTAGCGGGAGACGAGCAGTACTTC